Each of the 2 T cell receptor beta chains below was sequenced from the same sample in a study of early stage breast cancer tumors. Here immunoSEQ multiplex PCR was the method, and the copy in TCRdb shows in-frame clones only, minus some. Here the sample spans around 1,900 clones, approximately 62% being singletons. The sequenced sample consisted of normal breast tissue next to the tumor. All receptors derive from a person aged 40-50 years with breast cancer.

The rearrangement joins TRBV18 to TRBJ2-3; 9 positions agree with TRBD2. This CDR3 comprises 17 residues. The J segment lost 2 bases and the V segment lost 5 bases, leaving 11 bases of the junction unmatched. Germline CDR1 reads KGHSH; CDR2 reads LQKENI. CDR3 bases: TGTGCCAGCTCATCCCGGGTAGCGGGAGATCTCACAGATACGCAGTATTTT. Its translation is CASSSRVAGDLTDTQYF.

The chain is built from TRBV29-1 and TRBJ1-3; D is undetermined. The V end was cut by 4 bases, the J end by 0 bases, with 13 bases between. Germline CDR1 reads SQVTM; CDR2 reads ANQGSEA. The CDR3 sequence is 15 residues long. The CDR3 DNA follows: TGCAGCGTTGTATGGCTTGGGAGCTCTGGAAACACCATATATTTT. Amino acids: CSVVWLGSSGNTIYF.